This T cell receptor (beta chain) was documented in a study of T-cell memory formation after mild COVID-19. Turning to the study itself: TCR clusters largely stayed donor specific. Regarding the study as a whole: Some SARS-CoV-2-responding clones were already detected in memory before infection. Whereas later expanders leaned CD4+, clones contracting day 15 to 85 showed a balanced CD4/CD8 makeup.

TCRdb reprocessed the 5' RACE reads with MiXCR, giving one entry per CDR3 protein. The table records 400,000 to 500,000 distinct CDR3 sequences, 20% of them present only once. With respect to this clonotype: Antigen: not known.

This CDR3 spans 12 amino acids. Trimming took off 10 bases at V and 6 bases at J, with 16 bases between the two ends. This clonotype originated in an adult woman who had mild COVID-19 (a few samples of this study predate the infection). Cell type and time point are not known. The chain employs TRBV12-3 or TRBV12-4 and TRBJ2-7; the D call may be TRBD1 or TRBD2 (6 bases each). Source material: PBMCs or a T cell subset sorted from them (not recorded which). Here the CDR3 DNA reads TGTGCCATCAGCCGGGGGCAATCCGAGCAGTACTTC. Protein product: CAISRGQSEQYF.